The 30 T cell receptor beta chains in this list originate from one sample, sequenced in a study of blood T cell repertoires in COVID-19 (dated by TCRdb to the early 2020s). The library was produced with the immunoSEQ multiplex PCR assay. This immuneACCESS table, as held by TCRdb, lists in-frame sequences with V and J called but not all clones. Of the missing ones, under half trace to an unresolved V gene in checked studies; the others have no known cause. Across this sample there are under 250,000 clones, with 70% to 90% seen only once. Roughly 2.7% of the sample belongs to the ten largest clones. Sequenced sample: peripheral blood. The receptors come from a woman between 65 and 79 years old with active or convalescent COVID-19.

This chain joins TRBV12-5 and TRBJ2-1; 14 bases fit TRBD2. This CDR3 comprises 15 residues. Per the germline V gene, CDR1 is LGHNT and CDR2 is FRNRAP. J was trimmed by 6 bases and V by 4 bases; bases with no gene match: 2. CDR3 bases: TGTGCTAGTGGTTGGGGGACTAGCGGGAGCAATGAGCAGTTCTTC. Translated: CASGWGTSGSNEQFF.

V and J are TRBV5-1 and TRBJ1-1, with a possible D match to TRBD1 (6 bases). The CDR3 length is 14 residues. CDR1 and CDR2 (germline): SGHRS, YFSETQ. V lost 2 bases to trimming and J lost 5 bases, with 13 bases between them. The DNA for the CDR3 is TGCGCCAGCAGCTTACAACAGGGAAAAACTGAAGCTTTCTTT. Translating it yields CASSLQQGKTEAFF.

V and J are TRBV3-1 (or the pseudogene TRBV3-2) and TRBJ1-5; 7 nucleotides agree with TRBD1. Losses at the gene ends were 1 base for V and 7 bases for J; bases not matched to a gene: 7. The CDR3 contains 15 residues. From germline, CDR1 is LGHDT and CDR2 YNNKEL (reference sequence). The CDR3: CASSQGGQEAQPQHF. CDR3 nucleotide sequence: TGTGCCAGCAGCCAAGGTGGACAGGAGGCACAGCCCCAGCATTTT.

The rearrangement uses TRBV18 and TRBJ2-1; D possibly corresponds to TRBD2 (5 bases). This CDR3 is 13 amino acids long. V lost 6 bases and J 7 bases, leaving 13 bases between the germline ends. The germline CDR1 and CDR2 sequences are KGHSH and LQKENI. CDR3: CASSPGGPNEQFF. The DNA for the CDR3 is TGTGCCAGCTCCCCAGGAGGACCAAATGAGCAGTTCTTC. Full variable domain (remainder filled in from reference TRBV18 and TRBJ2-1): NAGVMQNPRHLVRRRGQEARLRCSPMKGHSHVYWYRQLPEEGLKFMVYLQKENIIDESGMPKERFSAEFPKEGPSILRIQQVVRGDSAAYFCASSPGGPNEQFFGPGTRLTVL.

This chain connects TRBV5-5 to TRBJ1-1; D ambiguous. With 2 bases removed from V and 0 bases from J, the gap between germline ends came to 17 bases. Germline loops: CDR1 SGHKS, CDR2 YYEKEE (reference sequence). The CDR3 is 17 residues long. The chain's CDR3 is CASSFTHRTRMNTEAFF. CDR3 bases: TGTGCCAGCAGCTTTACTCACAGAACTAGGATGAACACTGAAGCTTTCTTT.

A note on this clone: Since no conserved phenylalanine or tryptophan closes the CDR3, a read error is the likely cause. The DNA is left out, because the CDR3 cannot be placed on it with certainty; the CDR3 is given as TCRdb lists it. The chain uses TRBV5-5 and TRBJ1-6; the table's D call, TRBD1, was not checked against the DNA. The CDR3 is 11 residues long, ends included. From germline, CDR1 is SGHKS and CDR2 YYEKEE (reference sequence). The CDR3 loop reads CASSSGGLYYL.

The gene calls are TRBV6-5 and TRBJ2-7; 7 nucleotides align to TRBD1. Trimming took 5 bases from V and 2 from J; bases not matched to a gene: 6. The CDR3 runs 14 residues. The germline V gene has CDR1 MNHEY and CDR2 SVGAGI. In DNA, the CDR3 is TGTGCCAGCAGTAATGTACAGGGGCCCTACGAGCAGTACTTC. Residues: CASSNVQGPYEQYF.

The sample holds one count of this clone. The chain couples TRBV19 to TRBJ2-1; 11 positions agree with TRBD2. Germline V gene lookup returns CDR1 LNHDA and CDR2 SQIVND (reference sequence). The CDR3 runs to 17 residues. The J segment lost 8 bases and the V segment lost 10 bases, leaving 19 bases of the junction unmatched. CDR3 bases: TGTGCCACCAGTAGAGACACACTAGCGGGAGTAAGTGATGAGCAGTTCTTC. It encodes CATSRDTLAGVSDEQFF.

This clone was seen once. The chain has TRBV6-5 and TRBJ2-5, with 11 positions matching TRBD2. V trimming: 8 bases; J trimming: 1 base; junction bases outside the gene matches: 6. The CDR3 covers 15 residues. The germline V gene has CDR1 MNHEY and CDR2 SVGAGI. This CDR3 is CASGRLAGTQETQYF. DNA of the CDR3: TGTGCCAGCGGACGACTAGCGGGAACCCAAGAGACCCAGTACTTC.

On this clone: This specimen includes other DNA sequences encoding the same CDR3. J is TRBJ2-2 and V is TRBV9; the D is unclear. The CDR3 covers 15 residues. V was clipped by 0 bases and J by 5 bases, with 11 bases between them. CDR1 is SGDLS and CDR2 is YYNGEE in the germline V gene. The chain's CDR3 is CASSVGGPGTGELFF. The CDR3 DNA reads as TGTGCCAGCAGCGTAGGTGGGCCTGGGACCGGGGAGCTGTTTTTT. Filled out from reference TRBV9 and TRBJ2-2, the complete variable domain reads DSGVTQTPKHLITATGQRVTLRCSPRSGDLSVYWYQQSLDQGLQFLIQYYNGEERAKGNILERFSAQQFPDLHSELNLSSLELGDSALYFCASSVGGPGTGELFFGEGSRLTVL.

V and J are TRBV7-9 and TRBJ2-3; 11 nucleotides align to TRBD2. Germline assignment: CDR1 SEHNR and CDR2 FQNEAQ (reference sequence). V shed 4 bases, J shed 5 bases, and the junction held 5 bases outside the gene matches. The CDR3 runs to 15 residues. The CDR3 reads CASSSASGRQDTQYF. DNA for the CDR3: TGTGCCAGCAGCTCCGCTAGCGGGAGGCAAGATACGCAGTATTTT. Full variable domain (missing parts from reference TRBV7-9 and TRBJ2-3): DTGVSQNPRHKITKRGQNVTFRCDPISEHNRLYWYRQTLGQGPEFLTYFQNEAQLEKSRLLSDRFSAERPKGSFSTLEIQRTEQGDSAMYLCASSSASGRQDTQYFGPGTRLTVL.

The chain employs TRBV6-5 and TRBJ1-1; D possibly corresponds to TRBD1 (5 bases). The V and J ends lost 5 bases and 0 bases respectively, with 13 bases between them. This CDR3 has 15 amino acids. Germline CDR1 reads MNHEY; CDR2 reads SVGAGI. The CDR3 nucleotides read TGTGCCAGCAGTCAGGGTAGGAATATGAACACTGAAGCTTTCTTT. Translation gives CASSQGRNMNTEAFF.

This clone has more than one count but fewer than ten. The rearrangement links TRBV19 to TRBJ2-1, with a weak D call TRBD2 (6 bases). The CDR3 is 14 residues long. Trimming shortened V by 7 bases and J by 2 bases, and 12 bases separated the two germline ends. Germline V gene lookup returns CDR1 LNHDA and CDR2 SQIVND (reference sequence). The CDR3 loop reads CASNSPGAYNEQFF. CDR3 nucleotides: TGTGCCAGTAACTCGCCGGGGGCCTACAATGAGCAGTTCTTC.

The CDR3 nucleotides read TGTGCCAGCAGTTTACCTCAGGTTATGAACACTGAAGCTTTCTTT. Encoded protein: CASSLPQVMNTEAFF. This rearrangement joins TRBV28 to TRBJ1-1, with D unresolved. V was cut by 2 bases and J by 0 bases, with 10 bases left in between. The CDR3 runs to 15 residues. CDR1 MDHEN and CDR2 SYDVKM come from the germline V gene.

In DNA form, the CDR3 reads TGCGCCAGCAGCTCCACCCAACAGGGGGCTGGAGAGACCCAGTACTTC. Translating gives CASSSTQQGAGETQYF. This sequence joins TRBV5-1 and TRBJ2-5, with TRBD1 matching 9 bases. The CDR3 is 16 amino acids. V shed 3 bases, J shed 4 bases, and the junction held 10 bases outside the gene matches. CDR1 and CDR2 (germline): SGHRS, YFSETQ. The complete variable domain, with remaining parts taken from reference TRBV5-1 and TRBJ2-5, reads KAGVTQTPRYLIKTRGQQVTLSCSPISGHRSVSWYQQTPGQGLQFLFEYFSETQRNKGNFPGRFSGRQFSNSRSEMNVSTLELGDSALYLCASSSTQQGAGETQYFGPGTRLLVL.

The chain uses TRBV19 and TRBJ1-5; 8 positions agree with TRBD1. Looked up from germline, CDR1 is LNHDA and CDR2 is SQIVND (reference sequence). There are 16 residues in the CDR3. Germline trimming cut 5 bases from V and 2 bases from J; bases unmatched to any gene: 8. CDR3 in DNA: TGTGCCAGTAGTGGTCAGACAGGGGTTGGCAATCAGCCCCAGCATTTT. Its protein is CASSGQTGVGNQPQHF.

The CDR3 DNA sequence: TGTGCCTGGAGTTACGGCCATTCGCGGGGAGATACGCAGTATTTT. Amino acid sequence: CAWSYGHSRGDTQYF. J is TRBJ2-3 and V is TRBV30; maybe TRBD2 (6 bases). This CDR3 has 15 residues. The V and J ends lost 2 bases and 5 bases respectively, with 17 bases between them. Germline assignment: CDR1 GTSNPN and CDR2 SVGIG (reference sequence).

The chain recombines TRBV4-1 with TRBJ2-2; D might be TRBD2 (6 bases). Germline CDR1 reads MGHRA; CDR2 reads YSYEKL. The CDR3 length is 15 residues. Trimming shortened V by 6 bases and J by 6 bases, and 17 bases separated the two germline ends. The CDR3 loop reads CASSGGAEFPGELFF. Here the CDR3 DNA reads TGCGCCAGCAGTGGCGGGGCCGAGTTTCCCGGGGAGCTGTTTTTT.

The chain is built from TRBV19 and TRBJ1-2; the D gene is possibly TRBD1 (5 bases). CDR1 is LNHDA and CDR2 is SQIVND in the germline V gene (reference sequence). The CDR3 consists of 15 residues. V lost 1 base and J lost 4, with 13 bases in between. CDR3 region: CASSIGQGNLYGYTF. CDR3 DNA: TGTGCCAGTAGTATAGGGCAGGGTAACCTCTATGGCTACACCTTC.

CDR3 amino acids: CASSGADEKLFF. For the CDR3, the DNA is TGTGCCAGCAGTGGGGCGGATGAAAAACTGTTTTTT. The chain couples TRBV27 to TRBJ1-4; tentatively, D is TRBD1 (5 bases). Looked up from germline, CDR1 is MNHEY and CDR2 is SMNVEV (reference sequence). With 5 bases removed from V and 6 bases from J, the gap between germline ends came to 7 bases. The CDR3 is 12 amino acids.

This clone was observed a single time. The V and J genes are TRBV6-2 or TRBV6-3 and TRBJ2-5; 9 positions match TRBD1. J lost 2 bases, V lost 0 bases, and 10 bases had no gene match. The length of the CDR3 is 18 residues. Germline V gene lookup returns CDR1 MNHEY and CDR2 SVGEGT. The CDR3 loop reads CASSYSRPGTGPQETQYF. The DNA for the CDR3 is TGTGCCAGCAGTTACTCGAGGCCCGGGACAGGGCCACAAGAGACCCAGTACTTC.

This chain connects TRBV6-6 to TRBJ1-5; D is possibly TRBD1 (5 bases). Germline loops: CDR1 MNHNY, CDR2 SVGAGI (reference sequence). V was trimmed by 5 bases and J by 9 bases, leaving 11 bases between them. The CDR3 sequence is 12 residues long. For the CDR3, the DNA is TGTGCCAGCAGTGCGACCGGGGGGCCCCAGCATTTT. Translated: CASSATGGPQHF.

This chain's CDR3 is CASRRLSSYNEQFF. CDR3 bases: TGTGCCAGCAGAAGACTGAGCTCCTACAATGAGCAGTTCTTC. J is TRBJ2-1 and V is TRBV7-9; no reliable D call. This CDR3 region has 14 residues. V was shortened by 6 bases and J by 0 bases, with 9 bases between the two germline ends. The germline V gene encodes CDR1 SEHNR and CDR2 FQNEAQ (reference sequence). Based on the CDR3 plus reference TRBV7-9 and TRBJ2-1, the full variable domain is DTGVSQNPRHKITKRGQNVTFRCDPISEHNRLYWYRQTLGQGPEFLTYFQNEAQLEKSRLLSDRFSAERPKGSFSTLEIQRTEQGDSAMYLCASRRLSSYNEQFFGPGTRLTVL.

This sequence joins TRBV11-3 and TRBJ2-5; D remains unclear. Trimming left V 4 bases short and J 7 bases short, with 13 bases between. Per the germline V gene, CDR1 is SGHNT and CDR2 is YENEEA. The CDR3 is 13 amino acids. In DNA, the CDR3 is TGTGCCAGCAGCTCCGGGTTCCTGGGGACCCAGTACTTC. Translating gives CASSSGFLGTQYF.

This chain joins TRBV5-5 and TRBJ2-7, with 8 bases fitting TRBD2. This CDR3 region has 15 residues. Germline lookup yields CDR1 SGHKS and CDR2 YYEKEE (reference sequence). V was clipped by 2 bases and J by 0 bases; unmatched bases: 4. CDR3 sequence: CASSFRGGSSYEQYF. CDR3 nucleotide sequence: TGTGCCAGCAGCTTTCGGGGGGGCAGCTCCTACGAGCAGTACTTC.

The J gene is TRBJ2-2, the V gene TRBV24-1; D unresolved. The CDR3 totals 13 residues. Trimming left V 7 bases short and J 8 bases short, with 13 bases between. Germline CDR1 is KGHDR and CDR2 is SFDVKD. This CDR3 reads CATSEGRAGELFF. The CDR3 DNA reads TGTGCCACCAGCGAAGGTAGAGCGGGGGAGCTGTTTTTT.

CDR3 nucleotides: TGTGCCAGCAGCCCCCACACAGCTAACTATGGCTACACCTTC. This encodes CASSPHTANYGYTF. This rearrangement joins TRBV28 to TRBJ1-2, with unresolved D. Trimming left V 6 bases short and J 0 bases short, with 11 bases between. CDR1 and CDR2 from the germline V gene are MDHEN and SYDVKM. CDR3 length: 14 amino acids.

This CDR3 reads CASRPTGNQPQHF. The CDR3 nucleotides read TGTGCCAGTCGCCCTACAGGGAATCAGCCCCAGCATTTT. This chain uses TRBV6-5 with TRBJ1-5; a weak D match, TRBD1 (6 bases). This CDR3 region has 13 residues. CDR1 and CDR2 (germline): MNHEY, SVGAGI. Trimming stripped 9 bases from V and 4 bases from J, with 13 bases between.

The rearrangement joins TRBV7-9 to TRBJ1-1; 8 bases match TRBD1. Looked up from germline, CDR1 is SEHNR and CDR2 is FQNEAQ (reference sequence). Unmatched junction bases numbered 7, after V lost 5 bases and J lost 5 bases. The CDR3 spans 14 residues. CDR3 in amino acids: CASSVLQGGTEAFF. The CDR3 DNA reads as TGTGCCAGCAGCGTACTACAGGGGGGTACTGAAGCTTTCTTT.

This clone is a singleton in its sample. The chain employs TRBV7-2 and TRBJ2-1; 13 bases map to TRBD2. Germline values: CDR1 SGHTA, CDR2 FQGNSA. This CDR3 contains 18 residues. V dropped 5 bases and J dropped 7; count of bases not matched to a gene: 14. The CDR3: CASSHSGGLAGLGNEQFF. The CDR3 nucleotides are TGTGCCAGCAGCCACTCCGGGGGACTAGCGGGGCTCGGGAATGAGCAGTTCTTC.